This T cell receptor (beta chain) was captured by sequencing in a study of blood T cell repertoires in COVID-19. On the study more broadly: Samples of COVID-19 (acute and convalescent) were obtained from the United States, Italy and Spain. In each case, the material was cDNA or gDNA derived from T cells, B-cell-depleted T cells, or PBMCs.

Methods used by the authors: The assay estimated nucleated cells by amplifying reference gene primers. Here immunoSEQ multiplex PCR was the method, and the copy in TCRdb shows in-frame clones only, minus some. The DNA gave D and trimming, while V, J and clone size come from that table. Of approximately 280,000 clones listed, 88% are singletons. The CDR3 loop spans 15 amino acids. Trimming shortened V by 1 base and J by 6 bases, and 12 bases separated the two germline ends. Germline loops: CDR1 MNHNS, CDR2 SASEGT. Material: peripheral blood. The chain has TRBV6-1 and TRBJ1-4; D may be TRBD1 (5 bases). This sequence originates from a man younger than 35 with active or convalescent COVID-19. The CDR3 sequence is CASSEGQGVYEKLFF. The CDR3 DNA sequence: TGTGCCAGCAGTGAAGGCCAGGGTGTTTATGAAAAACTGTTTTTT.